This entry lists 6 T cell receptor beta chains sequenced from one sample in a study of Ad26.COV2.S vaccination and SARS-CoV-2 variants. Noted treatment: some 19 received Ad26.COV2.S at low or high dose, single or two shots; several received placebo; per-sample allocation not given. Samples were taken on day 63 after the first vaccine or placebo injection. Data came from immunoSEQ multiplex PCR; TCRdb stores just in-frame clones and leaves some out. The table has 350,000 to 400,000 clones, approximately 91% seen once. This specimen was peripheral blood, taken in a trial of Ad26.COV2.S vaccine versus placebo. The receptors come from a person aged 18-65 years who received the Ad26.COV2.S COVID-19 vaccine or a placebo.

This chain connects TRBV6-5 to TRBJ1-2; the match to TRBD1 covers 9 bases. Germline CDR1 MNHEY, CDR2 SVGAGI. The CDR3 covers 15 residues. V was pared by 10 bases and J by 5 bases, with 14 bases of the junction left unmatched. CDR3 in DNA: TGTGCCACCGCTACAGGGGGCATCTCAGTGTATGGCTACACCTTC. It specifies CATATGGISVYGYTF.

The chain combines TRBV28 with TRBJ1-4, with D hard to call. The ends were cut back, 6 bases at V and 5 bases at J, with 13 bases in the middle. Germline V gene sequence: CDR1 MDHEN, CDR2 SYDVKM. CDR3 length: 14 amino acids. This CDR3 is CASSMTPGNEKLFF. The CDR3 coding sequence is TGTGCCAGCAGCATGACACCGGGGAATGAAAAACTGTTTTTT.

The gene calls are TRBV10-3 and TRBJ1-2; D ambiguous. Germline V gene data show CDR1 as ENHRY and CDR2 as SYGVKD. With 6 bases removed from V and 4 bases from J, the gap between germline ends came to 12 bases. The CDR3 length is 13 residues. The CDR3 DNA reads TGTGCCATCAGAGTGGATGGGAGCTATGGCTACACCTTC. Translated: CAIRVDGSYGYTF.

This clone was seen many times. The gene calls are TRBV28 and TRBJ2-1; 11 nucleotides agree with TRBD2. CDR1 and CDR2 (germline): MDHEN, SYDVKM. The CDR3 has 19 residues. Trimming removed 6 bases from V and 0 bases from J; junction bases left unmatched: 13. The CDR3 DNA reads TGTGCCAGCAGCTTAACAGGGTTCGGGACTAGCGGCTCCTACAATGAGCAGTTCTTC. It translates to CASSLTGFGTSGSYNEQFF. The entire variable domain, with the rest obtained from reference TRBV28 and TRBJ2-1, is as follows: DVKVTQSSRYLVKRTGEKVFLECVQDMDHENMFWYRQDPGLGLRLIYFSYDVKMKEKGDIPEGYSVSREKKERFSLILESASTNQTSMYLCASSLTGFGTSGSYNEQFFGPGTRLTVL.

The rearrangement joins TRBV25-1 to TRBJ1-2, with TRBD1 as a possible D gene (5 bases). The CDR3 has 15 amino acids. Germline lookup yields CDR1 MGHDK and CDR2 SYGVNS. The germline V and J ends were trimmed by 4 bases and 0 bases, with 12 bases remaining between them. The CDR3 protein is CASSGGVAANYGYTF. Here the CDR3 DNA reads TGTGCCAGCAGTGGAGGGGTGGCAGCTAACTATGGCTACACCTTC.

The chain links TRBV7-9 to TRBJ2-5, with D uncertain. This CDR3 contains 13 residues. In germline, CDR1 is SEHNR, CDR2 FQNEAQ (reference sequence). V was shortened by 2 bases and J by 4 bases, with 8 bases between the two germline ends. CDR3 DNA: TGTGCCAGCAGCTTACGCCCGGGAGAGACCCAGTACTTC. Translated, it gives CASSLRPGETQYF.